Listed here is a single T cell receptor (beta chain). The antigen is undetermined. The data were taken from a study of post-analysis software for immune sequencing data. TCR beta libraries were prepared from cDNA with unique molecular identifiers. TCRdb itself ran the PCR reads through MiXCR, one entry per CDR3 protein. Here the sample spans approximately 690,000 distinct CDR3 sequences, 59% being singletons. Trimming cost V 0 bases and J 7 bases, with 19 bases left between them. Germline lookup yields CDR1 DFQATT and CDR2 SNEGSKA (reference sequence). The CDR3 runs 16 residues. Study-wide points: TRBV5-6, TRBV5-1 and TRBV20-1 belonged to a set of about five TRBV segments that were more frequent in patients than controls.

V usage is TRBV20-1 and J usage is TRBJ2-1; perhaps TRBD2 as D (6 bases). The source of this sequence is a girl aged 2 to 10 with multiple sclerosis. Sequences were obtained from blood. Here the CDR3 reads CSARDESIILANEQFF. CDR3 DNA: TGCAGTGCTAGAGATGAATCGATTATTCTAGCGAATGAGCAGTTCTTC.